This T cell receptor (beta chain) was sequenced for a study of blood T cell repertoires in COVID-19. Overall study: T cells, B-cell-depleted T cells, or PBMCs supplied cDNA or gDNA.

The CDR3 runs to 15 residues. The germline V gene encodes CDR1 LNHDA and CDR2 SQIVND (reference sequence). J gave up 3 bases and V 3 bases, and 6 bases lay outside the gene matches. Original processing methods: Reference gene primer amplification gave estimated nucleated cell counts. Method: immunoSEQ multiplex PCR; TCRdb's copy keeps in-frame clones and lacks some. V and J calls and clone size are copied from that table; D and trimming were computed from the DNA. The sample includes around 300,000 clones, over 80% seen only once; the top ten take over 5%. Seattle's cohort entered during active infection and was followed longitudinally.

The chain uses TRBV19 and TRBJ2-3; the match to TRBD2 covers 7 bases. The sequenced material came from peripheral blood. This clonotype originated in a woman aged 45-60 years with COVID-19, enrolled during active disease. This CDR3 is CASSIPWRETDTQYF. The DNA for the CDR3 is TGTGCCAGTAGTATCCCGTGGCGGGAGACAGATACGCAGTATTTT.